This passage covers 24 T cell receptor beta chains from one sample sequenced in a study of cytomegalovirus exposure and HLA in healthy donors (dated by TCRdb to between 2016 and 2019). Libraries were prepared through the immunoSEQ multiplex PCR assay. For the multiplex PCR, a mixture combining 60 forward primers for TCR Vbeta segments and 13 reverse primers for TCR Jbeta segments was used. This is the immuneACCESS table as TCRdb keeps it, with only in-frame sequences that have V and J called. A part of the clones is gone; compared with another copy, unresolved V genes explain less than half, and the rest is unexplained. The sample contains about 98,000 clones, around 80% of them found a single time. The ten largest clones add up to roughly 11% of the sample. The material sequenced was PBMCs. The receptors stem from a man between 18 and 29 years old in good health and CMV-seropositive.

The CDR3 DNA follows: TGTGCCAGCAGCCTGGGACAGTACACAGATACGCAGTATTTT. Its translation is CASSLGQYTDTQYF. This rearrangement joins TRBV7-9 to TRBJ2-3; 7 positions match TRBD1. J gave up 2 bases and V 5 bases, and 4 bases lay outside the gene matches. The CDR3 has 14 residues. Germline lookup yields CDR1 SEHNR and CDR2 FQNEAQ (reference sequence). The full variable domain, in which reference TRBV7-9 and TRBJ2-3 provide the parts outside the CDR3, is DTGVSQNPRHKITKRGQNVTFRCDPISEHNRLYWYRQTLGQGPEFLTYFQNEAQLEKSRLLSDRFSAERPKGSFSTLEIQRTEQGDSAMYLCASSLGQYTDTQYFGPGTRLTVL.

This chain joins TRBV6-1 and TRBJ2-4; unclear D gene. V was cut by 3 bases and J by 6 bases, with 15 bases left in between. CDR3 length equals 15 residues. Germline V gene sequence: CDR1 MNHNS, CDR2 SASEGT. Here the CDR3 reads CASSELSQAGNIQYF. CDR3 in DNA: TGTGCCAGCAGTGAGCTTAGTCAGGCCGGAAACATTCAGTACTTC.

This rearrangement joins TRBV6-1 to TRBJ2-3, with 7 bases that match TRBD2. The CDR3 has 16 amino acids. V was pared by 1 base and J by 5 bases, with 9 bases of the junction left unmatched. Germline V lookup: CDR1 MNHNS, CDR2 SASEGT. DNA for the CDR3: TGTGCCAGCAGTGAAGTTGTGGGGACTAATCTAGATACGCAGTATTTT. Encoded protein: CASSEVVGTNLDTQYF.

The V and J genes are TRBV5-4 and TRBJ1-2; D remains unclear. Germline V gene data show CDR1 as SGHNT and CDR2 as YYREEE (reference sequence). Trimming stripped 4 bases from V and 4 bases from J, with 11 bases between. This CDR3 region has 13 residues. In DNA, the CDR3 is TGTGCCAGCAGCCCCGGGTCCCCCTATGGCTACACCTTC. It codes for CASSPGSPYGYTF.

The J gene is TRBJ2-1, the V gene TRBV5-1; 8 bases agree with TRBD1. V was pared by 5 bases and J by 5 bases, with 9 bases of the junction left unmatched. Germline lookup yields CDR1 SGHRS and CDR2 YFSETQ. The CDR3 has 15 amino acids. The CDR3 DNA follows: TGCGCCAGCAGTCCTAGGACAGGGAGTAACAATGAGCAGTTCTTC. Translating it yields CASSPRTGSNNEQFF.

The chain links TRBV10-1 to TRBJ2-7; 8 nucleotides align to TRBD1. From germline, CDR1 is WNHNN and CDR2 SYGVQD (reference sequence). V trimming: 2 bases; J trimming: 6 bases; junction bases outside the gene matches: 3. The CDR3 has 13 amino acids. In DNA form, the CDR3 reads TGCGCCAGCAGTGAGGGACAGGGTCGCGAGCAGTACTTC. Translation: CASSEGQGREQYF.

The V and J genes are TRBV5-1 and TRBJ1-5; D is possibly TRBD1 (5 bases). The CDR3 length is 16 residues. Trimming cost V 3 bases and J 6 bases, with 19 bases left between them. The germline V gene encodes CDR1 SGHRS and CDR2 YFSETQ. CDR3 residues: CASSSYIGQGFQPQHF. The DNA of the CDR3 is TGCGCCAGCAGCTCCTACATAGGGCAGGGCTTTCAGCCCCAGCATTTT.

The CDR3 region is CASSEKGDNTEAFF. The CDR3 DNA is TGTGCCAGCAGTGAAAAGGGGGACAACACTGAAGCTTTCTTT. This chain connects TRBV6-1 to TRBJ1-1; D possibly corresponds to TRBD1 (6 bases). The CDR3 loop spans 14 amino acids. Per germline, CDR1 MNHNS and CDR2 SASEGT. Trimming pared 2 bases from V and 2 bases from J, leaving 9 bases between.

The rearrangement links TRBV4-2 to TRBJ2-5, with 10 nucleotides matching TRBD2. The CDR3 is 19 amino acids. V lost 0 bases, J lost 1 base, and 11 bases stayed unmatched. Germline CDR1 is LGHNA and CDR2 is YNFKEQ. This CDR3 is CASSQDPVSGGRFQETQYF. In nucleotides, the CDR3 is TGTGCCAGCAGCCAAGATCCGGTTAGCGGGGGGCGTTTCCAAGAGACCCAGTACTTC.

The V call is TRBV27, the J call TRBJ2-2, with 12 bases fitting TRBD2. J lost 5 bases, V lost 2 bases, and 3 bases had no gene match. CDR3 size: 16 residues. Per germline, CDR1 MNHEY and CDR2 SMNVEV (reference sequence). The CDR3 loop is CASSLKLAGGTGELFF. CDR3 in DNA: TGTGCCAGCAGTTTAAAGCTAGCGGGGGGGACCGGGGAGCTGTTTTTT.

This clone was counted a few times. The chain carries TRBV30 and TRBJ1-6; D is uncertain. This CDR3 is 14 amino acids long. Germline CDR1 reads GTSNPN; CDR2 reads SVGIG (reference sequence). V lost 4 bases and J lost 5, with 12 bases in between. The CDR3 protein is CAWTGQSNNSPLHF. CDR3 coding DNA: TGTGCCTGGACAGGTCAGAGTAATAATTCACCCCTCCACTTT.

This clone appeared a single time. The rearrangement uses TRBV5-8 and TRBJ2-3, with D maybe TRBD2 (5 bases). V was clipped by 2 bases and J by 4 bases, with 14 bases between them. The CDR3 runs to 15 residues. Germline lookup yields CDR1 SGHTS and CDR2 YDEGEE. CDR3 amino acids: CASSFGRMRADTQYF. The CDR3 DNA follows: TGTGCCAGCAGCTTCGGCCGCATGAGGGCAGATACGCAGTATTTT.

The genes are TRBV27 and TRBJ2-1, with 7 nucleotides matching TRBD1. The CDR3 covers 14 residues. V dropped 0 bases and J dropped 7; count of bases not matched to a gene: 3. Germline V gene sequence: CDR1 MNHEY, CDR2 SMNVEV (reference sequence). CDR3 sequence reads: CASSLSTGSNEQFF. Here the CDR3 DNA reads TGTGCCAGCAGTTTATCGACAGGGTCGAATGAGCAGTTCTTC.

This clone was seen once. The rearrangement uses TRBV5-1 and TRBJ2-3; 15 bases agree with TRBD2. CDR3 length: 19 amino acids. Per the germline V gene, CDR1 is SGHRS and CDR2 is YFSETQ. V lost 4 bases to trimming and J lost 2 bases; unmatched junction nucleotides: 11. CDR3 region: CASSPGLAGGSRYTDTQYF. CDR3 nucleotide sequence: TGCGCCAGCAGCCCGGGACTAGCGGGGGGTAGCAGATACACAGATACGCAGTATTTT.

The CDR3 loop reads CASSLGQESYGYTF. CDR3 nucleotides: TGCGCCAGCAGCTTGGGTCAGGAATCCTATGGCTACACCTTC. This chain joins TRBV5-1 and TRBJ1-2; no clear D gene. The CDR3 totals 14 residues. Germline values: CDR1 SGHRS, CDR2 YFSETQ. The V gene lost 0 bases and the J gene lost 4 bases, with 10 bases spanning the gap.

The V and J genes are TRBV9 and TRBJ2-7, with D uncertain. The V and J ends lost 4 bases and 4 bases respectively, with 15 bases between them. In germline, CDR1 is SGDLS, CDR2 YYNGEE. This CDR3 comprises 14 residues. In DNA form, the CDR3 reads TGTGCCAGCAGCCAGAACGGGTACCCATACGAGCAGTACTTC. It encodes CASSQNGYPYEQYF.

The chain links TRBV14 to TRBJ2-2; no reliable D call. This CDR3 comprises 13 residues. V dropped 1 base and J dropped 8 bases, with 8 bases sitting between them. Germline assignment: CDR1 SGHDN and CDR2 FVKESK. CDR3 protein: CASSQVRLGELFF. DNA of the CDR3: TGTGCCAGCAGCCAAGTCCGACTGGGGGAGCTGTTTTTT. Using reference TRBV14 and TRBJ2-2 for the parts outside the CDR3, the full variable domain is EAGVTQFPSHSVIEKGQTVTLRCDPISGHDNLYWYRRVMGKEIKFLLHFVKESKQDESGMPNNRFLAERTGGTYSTLKVQPAELEDSGVYFCASSQVRLGELFFGEGSRLTVL.

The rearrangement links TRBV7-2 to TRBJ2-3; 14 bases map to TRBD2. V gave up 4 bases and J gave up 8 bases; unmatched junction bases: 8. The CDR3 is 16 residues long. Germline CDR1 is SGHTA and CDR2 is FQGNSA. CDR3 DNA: TGTGCCAGCAGCTCCCGACTAGCGGGGGGGCTTGGTACGCAGTATTTT. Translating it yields CASSSRLAGGLGTQYF.

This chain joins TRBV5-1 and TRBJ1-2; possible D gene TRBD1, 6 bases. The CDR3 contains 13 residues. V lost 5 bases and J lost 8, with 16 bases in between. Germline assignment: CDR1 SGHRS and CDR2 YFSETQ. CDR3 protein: CASSTGTQGGYTF. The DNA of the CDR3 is TGCGCCAGCAGTACCGGGACACAAGGGGGCTACACCTTC.

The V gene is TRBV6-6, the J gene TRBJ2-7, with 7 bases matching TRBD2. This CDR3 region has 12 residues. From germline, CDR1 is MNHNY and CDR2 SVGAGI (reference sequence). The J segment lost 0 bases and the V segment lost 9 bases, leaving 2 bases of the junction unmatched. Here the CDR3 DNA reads TGTGCCAGTAGGGAGGGCTCCTACGAGCAGTACTTC. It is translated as CASREGSYEQYF.

CDR3 DNA sequence: TGCAGCGTTGTGCTGGACAGTTACTACGAGCAGTACTTC. It encodes CSVVLDSYYEQYF. This chain uses TRBV29-1 with TRBJ2-7, with a tentative D call TRBD1 (6 bases). Trimming shortened V by 4 bases and J by 3 bases, and 13 bases separated the two germline ends. Germline CDR1 and CDR2: SQVTM and ANQGSEA. CDR3 size: 13 residues.

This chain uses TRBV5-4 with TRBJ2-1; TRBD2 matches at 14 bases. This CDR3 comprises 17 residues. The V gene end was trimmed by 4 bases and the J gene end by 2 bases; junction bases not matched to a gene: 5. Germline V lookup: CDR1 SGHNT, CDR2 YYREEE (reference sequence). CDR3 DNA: TGTGCCAGCAGCGAAGGGGGACTAGCGGGGGCCTACAATGAGCAGTTCTTC. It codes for CASSEGGLAGAYNEQFF.

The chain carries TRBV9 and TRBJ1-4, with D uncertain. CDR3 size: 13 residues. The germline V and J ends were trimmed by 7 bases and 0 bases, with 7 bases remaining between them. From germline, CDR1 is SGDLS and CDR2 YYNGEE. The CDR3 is CASAESTNEKLFF. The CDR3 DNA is TGTGCCAGCGCGGAATCAACTAATGAAAAACTGTTTTTT.

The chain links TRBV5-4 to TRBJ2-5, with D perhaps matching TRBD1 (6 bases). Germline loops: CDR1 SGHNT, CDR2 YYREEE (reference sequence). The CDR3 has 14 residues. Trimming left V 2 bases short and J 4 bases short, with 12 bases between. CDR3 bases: TGTGCCAGCAGCTTCTCTCACAGGGCAGAGACCCAGTACTTC. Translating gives CASSFSHRAETQYF.